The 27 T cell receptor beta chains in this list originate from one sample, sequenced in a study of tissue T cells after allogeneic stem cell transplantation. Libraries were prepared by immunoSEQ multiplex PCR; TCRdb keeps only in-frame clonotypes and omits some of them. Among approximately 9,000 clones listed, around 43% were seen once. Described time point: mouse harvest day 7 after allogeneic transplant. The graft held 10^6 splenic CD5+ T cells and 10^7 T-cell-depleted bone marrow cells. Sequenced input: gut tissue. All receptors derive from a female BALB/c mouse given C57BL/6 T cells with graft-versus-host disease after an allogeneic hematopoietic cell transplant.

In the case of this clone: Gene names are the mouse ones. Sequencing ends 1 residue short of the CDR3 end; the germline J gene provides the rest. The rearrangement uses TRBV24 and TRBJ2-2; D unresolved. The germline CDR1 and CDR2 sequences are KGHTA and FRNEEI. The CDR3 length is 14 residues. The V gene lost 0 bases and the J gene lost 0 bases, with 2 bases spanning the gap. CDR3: CASSLYSNTGQLYF. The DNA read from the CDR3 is TGTGCCAGCAGTCTGTATTCAAACACCGGGCAGCTCTAC.

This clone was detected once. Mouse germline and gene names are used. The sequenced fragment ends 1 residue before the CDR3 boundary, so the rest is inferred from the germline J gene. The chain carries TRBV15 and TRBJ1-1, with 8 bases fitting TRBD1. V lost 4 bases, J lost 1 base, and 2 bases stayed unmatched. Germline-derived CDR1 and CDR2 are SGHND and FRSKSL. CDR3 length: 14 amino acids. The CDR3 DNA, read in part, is TGTGCCAGCAGTTCCGGGACAGGGAACACAGAAGTCTTC. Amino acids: CASSSGTGNTEVF. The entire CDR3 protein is CASSSGTGNTEVFF.

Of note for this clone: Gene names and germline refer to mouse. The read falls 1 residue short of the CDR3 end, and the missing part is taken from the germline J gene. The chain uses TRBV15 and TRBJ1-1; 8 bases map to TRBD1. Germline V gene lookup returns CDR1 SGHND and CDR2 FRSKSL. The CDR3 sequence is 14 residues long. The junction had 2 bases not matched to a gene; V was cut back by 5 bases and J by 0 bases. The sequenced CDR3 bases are TGTGCCAGCAGTCGACAGGGGACAAACACAGAAGTCTTC. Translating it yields CASSRQGTNTEVF. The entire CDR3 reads CASSRQGTNTEVFF.

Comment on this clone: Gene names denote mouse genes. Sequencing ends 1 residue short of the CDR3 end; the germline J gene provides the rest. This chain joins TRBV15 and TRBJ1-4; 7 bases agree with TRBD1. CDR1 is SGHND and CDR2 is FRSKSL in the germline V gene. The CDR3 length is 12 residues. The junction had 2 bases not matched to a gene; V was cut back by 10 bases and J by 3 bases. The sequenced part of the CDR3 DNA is TGTGCCACCAGGGGGACCAACGAAAGATTATTT. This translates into CATRGTNERLF. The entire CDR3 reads CATRGTNERLFF. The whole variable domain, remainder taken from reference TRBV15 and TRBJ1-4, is DAGVTQTPRHEVAEKGQTIILKCEPVSGHNDLFWYRQTKIQGLELLSYFRSKSLMEDGGAFKDRFKAEMLNSSFSTLKIQPTEPKDSAVYLCATRGTNERLFFGHGTKLSVL.

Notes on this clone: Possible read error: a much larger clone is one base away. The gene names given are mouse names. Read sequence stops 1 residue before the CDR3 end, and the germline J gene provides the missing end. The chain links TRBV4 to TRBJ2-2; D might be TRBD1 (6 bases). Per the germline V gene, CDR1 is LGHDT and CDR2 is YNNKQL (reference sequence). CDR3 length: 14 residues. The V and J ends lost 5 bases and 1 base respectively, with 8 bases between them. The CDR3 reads CASSPGQNTGQLYF. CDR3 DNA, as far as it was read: TGTGCCAGCAGCCCGGGACAAAACACCGGGCAGCTCTAC. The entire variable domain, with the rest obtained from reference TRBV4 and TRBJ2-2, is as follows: ETAVFQTPNYHVTQVGNEVSFNCKQTLGHDTMYWYKQDSKKLLKIMFSYNNKQLIVNETVPRRFSPQSSDKAHLNLRIKSVEPEDSAVYLCASSPGQNTGQLYFGEGSKLTVL.

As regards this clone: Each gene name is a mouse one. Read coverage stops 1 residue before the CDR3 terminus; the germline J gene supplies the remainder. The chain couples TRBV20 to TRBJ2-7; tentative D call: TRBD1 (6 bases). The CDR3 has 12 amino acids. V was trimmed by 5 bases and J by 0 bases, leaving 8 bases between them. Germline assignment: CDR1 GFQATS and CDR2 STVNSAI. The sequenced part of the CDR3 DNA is TGTGGTGCTTGGACAGACTCCTATGAACAGTAC. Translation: CGAWTDSYEQY. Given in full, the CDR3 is CGAWTDSYEQYF.

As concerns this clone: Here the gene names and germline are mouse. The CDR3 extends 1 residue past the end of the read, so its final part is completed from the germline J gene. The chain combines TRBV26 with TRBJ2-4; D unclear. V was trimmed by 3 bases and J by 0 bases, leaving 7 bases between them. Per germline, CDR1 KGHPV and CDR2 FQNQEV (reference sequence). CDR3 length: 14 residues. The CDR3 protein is CASSLPPSQNTLYF. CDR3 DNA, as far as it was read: TGTGCCAGCAGTCTACCCCCTAGTCAAAACACCTTGTAC.

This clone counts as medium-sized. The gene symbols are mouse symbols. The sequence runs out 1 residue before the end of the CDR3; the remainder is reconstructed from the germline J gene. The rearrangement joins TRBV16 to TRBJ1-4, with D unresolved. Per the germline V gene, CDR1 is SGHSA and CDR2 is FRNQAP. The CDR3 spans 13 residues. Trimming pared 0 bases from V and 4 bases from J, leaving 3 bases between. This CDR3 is CASSLDRNERLFF. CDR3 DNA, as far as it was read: TGTGCAAGCAGCTTAGATCGCAACGAAAGATTATTT.

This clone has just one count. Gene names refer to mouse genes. CDR3 DNA (partial): TGTGCCAGCAGCCGCAGGGGGCGCGACTCCGACTACACC. Translated: CASSRRGRDSDYT. The complete CDR3 protein is CASSRRGRDSDYTF. The chain has TRBV26 and TRBJ1-2; 8 nucleotides match TRBD1. Coverage ceases 1 residue before the CDR3 finishes, and the germline J gene fills in the end. This CDR3 contains 14 residues. Trimming removed 6 bases from V and 3 bases from J; junction bases left unmatched: 6. Germline CDR1 is KGHPV and CDR2 is FQNQEV (reference sequence).

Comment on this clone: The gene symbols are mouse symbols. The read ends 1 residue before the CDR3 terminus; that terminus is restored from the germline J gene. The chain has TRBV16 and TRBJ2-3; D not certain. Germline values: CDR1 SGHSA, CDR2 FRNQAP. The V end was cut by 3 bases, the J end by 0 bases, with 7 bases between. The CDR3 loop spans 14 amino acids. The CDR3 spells CASSFHNSAETLYF. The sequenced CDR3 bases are TGTGCAAGCAGCTTTCACAATAGTGCAGAAACGCTGTAT. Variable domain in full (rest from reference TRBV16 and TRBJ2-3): NAGVIQTPRHKVTGKGQEATLWCEPISGHSAVFWYRQTIVQGLEFLTYFRNQAPIDDSGMPKERFSAQMPNQSHSTLKIQSTQPQDSAVYLCASSFHNSAETLYFGSGTRLTVL.

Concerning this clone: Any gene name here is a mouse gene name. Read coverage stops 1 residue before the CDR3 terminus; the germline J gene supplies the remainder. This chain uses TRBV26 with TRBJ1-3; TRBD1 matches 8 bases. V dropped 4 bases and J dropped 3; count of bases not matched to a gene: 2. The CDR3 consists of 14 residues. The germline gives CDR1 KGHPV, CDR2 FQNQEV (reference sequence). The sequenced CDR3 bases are TGTGCCAGCAGTCGGACAGGGCTTGGAAATACGCTCTAT. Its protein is CASSRTGLGNTLY. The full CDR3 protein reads CASSRTGLGNTLYF.

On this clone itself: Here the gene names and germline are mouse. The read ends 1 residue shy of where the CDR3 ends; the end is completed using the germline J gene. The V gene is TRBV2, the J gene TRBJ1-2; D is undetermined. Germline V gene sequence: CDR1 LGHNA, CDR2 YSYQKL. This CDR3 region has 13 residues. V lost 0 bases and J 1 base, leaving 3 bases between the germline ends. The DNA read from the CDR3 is TGTGCCAGCAGCCAAGACAGAAACTCCGACTACACC. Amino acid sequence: CASSQDRNSDYT. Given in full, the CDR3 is CASSQDRNSDYTF.

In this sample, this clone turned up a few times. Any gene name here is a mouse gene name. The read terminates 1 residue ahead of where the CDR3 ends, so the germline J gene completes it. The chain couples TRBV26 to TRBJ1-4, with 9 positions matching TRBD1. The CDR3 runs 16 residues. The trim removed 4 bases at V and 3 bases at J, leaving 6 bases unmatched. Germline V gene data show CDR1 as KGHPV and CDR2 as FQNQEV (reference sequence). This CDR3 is CASSPHRGRTNERLFF. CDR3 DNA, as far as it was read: TGTGCCAGCAGTCCTCACAGGGGGCGTACCAACGAAAGATTATTT.

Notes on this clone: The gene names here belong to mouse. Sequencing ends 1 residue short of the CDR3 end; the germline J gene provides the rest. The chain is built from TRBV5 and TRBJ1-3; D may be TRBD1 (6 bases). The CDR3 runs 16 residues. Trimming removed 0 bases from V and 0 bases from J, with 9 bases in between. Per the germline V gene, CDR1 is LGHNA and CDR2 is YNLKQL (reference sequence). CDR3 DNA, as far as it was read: TGTGCCAGCAGCCAAGATCAGGGGTATTCTGGAAATACGCTCTAT. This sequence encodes CASSQDQGYSGNTLY. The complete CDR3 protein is CASSQDQGYSGNTLYF.

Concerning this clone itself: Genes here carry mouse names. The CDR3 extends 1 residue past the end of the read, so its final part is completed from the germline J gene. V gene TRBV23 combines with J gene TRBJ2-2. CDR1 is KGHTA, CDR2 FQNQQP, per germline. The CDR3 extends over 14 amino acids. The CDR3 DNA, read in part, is TGCTCCAGCAGTCAACTCCAAAACACCGGGCAGCTCTAC. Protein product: CSSSQLQNTGQLY. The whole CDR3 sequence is CSSSQLQNTGQLYF.

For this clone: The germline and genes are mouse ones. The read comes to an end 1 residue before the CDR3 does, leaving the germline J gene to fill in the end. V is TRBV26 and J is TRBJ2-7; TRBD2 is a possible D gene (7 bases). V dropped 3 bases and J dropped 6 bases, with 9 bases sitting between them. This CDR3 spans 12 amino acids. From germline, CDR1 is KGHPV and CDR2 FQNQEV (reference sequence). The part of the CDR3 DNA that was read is TGTGCCAGCAGTCTCGGGGGGCGTGAACAGTAC. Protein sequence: CASSLGGREQY. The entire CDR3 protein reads CASSLGGREQYF.

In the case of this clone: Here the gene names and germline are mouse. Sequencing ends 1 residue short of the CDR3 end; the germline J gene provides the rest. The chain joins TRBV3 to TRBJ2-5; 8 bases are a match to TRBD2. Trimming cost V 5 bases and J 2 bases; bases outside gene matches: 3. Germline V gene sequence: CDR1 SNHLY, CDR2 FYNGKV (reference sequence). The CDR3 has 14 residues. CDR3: CASSLWGVQDTQYF. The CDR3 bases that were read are TGTGCCAGCAGCCTCTGGGGGGTCCAAGACACCCAGTAC.

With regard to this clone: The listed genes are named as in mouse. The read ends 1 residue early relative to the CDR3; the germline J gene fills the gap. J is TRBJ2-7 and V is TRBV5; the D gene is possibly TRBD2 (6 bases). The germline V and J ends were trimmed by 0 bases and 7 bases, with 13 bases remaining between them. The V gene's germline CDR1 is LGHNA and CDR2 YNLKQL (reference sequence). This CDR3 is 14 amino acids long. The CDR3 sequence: CASSQEGWGGEQYF. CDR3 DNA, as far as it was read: TGTGCCAGCAGCCAAGAGGGCTGGGGAGGGGAACAGTAC.

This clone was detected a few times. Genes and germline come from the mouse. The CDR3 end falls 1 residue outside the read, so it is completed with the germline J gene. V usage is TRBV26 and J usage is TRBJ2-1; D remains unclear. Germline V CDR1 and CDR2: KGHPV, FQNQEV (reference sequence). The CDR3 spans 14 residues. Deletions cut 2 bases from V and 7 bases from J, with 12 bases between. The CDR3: CASSLRARWAEQFF. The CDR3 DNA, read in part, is TGTGCCAGCAGTCTGCGGGCGCGATGGGCTGAGCAGTTC.

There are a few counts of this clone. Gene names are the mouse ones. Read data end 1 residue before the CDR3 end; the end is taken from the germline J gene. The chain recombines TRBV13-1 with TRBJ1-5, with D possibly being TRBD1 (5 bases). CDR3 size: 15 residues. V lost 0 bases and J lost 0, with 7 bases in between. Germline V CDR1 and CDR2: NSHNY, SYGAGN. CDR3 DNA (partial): TGTGCCAGCAGTGATGGGACAAGTAACAACCAGGCTCCGCTT. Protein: CASSDGTSNNQAPL. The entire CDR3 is CASSDGTSNNQAPLF.

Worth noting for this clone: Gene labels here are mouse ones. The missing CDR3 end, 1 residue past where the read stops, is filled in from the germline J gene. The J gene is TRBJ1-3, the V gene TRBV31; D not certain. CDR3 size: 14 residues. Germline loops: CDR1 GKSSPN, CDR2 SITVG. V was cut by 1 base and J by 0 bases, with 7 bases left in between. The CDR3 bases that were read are TGTGCCTGGAGTCCTGACAATTCTGGAAATACGCTCTAT. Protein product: CAWSPDNSGNTLY. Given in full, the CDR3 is CAWSPDNSGNTLYF.

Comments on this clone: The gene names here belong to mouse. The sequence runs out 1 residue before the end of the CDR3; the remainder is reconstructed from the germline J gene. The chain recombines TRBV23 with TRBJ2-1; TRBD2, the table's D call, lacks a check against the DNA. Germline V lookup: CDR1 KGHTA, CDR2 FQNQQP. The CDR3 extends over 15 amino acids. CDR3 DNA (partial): TGCTCCAGCAGGACTGGGGGGCGTAACTATGCTGAGCAGTTC. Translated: CSSRTGGRNYAEQF. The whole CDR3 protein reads CSSRTGGRNYAEQFF.

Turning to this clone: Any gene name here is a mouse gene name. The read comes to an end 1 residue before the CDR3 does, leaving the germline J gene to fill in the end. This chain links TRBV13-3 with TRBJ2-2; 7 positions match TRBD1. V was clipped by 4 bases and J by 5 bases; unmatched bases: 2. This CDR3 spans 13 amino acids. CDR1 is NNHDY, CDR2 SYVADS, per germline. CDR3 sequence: CASSIRGTGQLYF. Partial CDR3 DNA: TGTGCCAGCAGTATCAGGGGGACCGGGCAGCTCTAC. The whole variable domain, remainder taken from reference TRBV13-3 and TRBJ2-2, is EAAVTQSPRSKVAVTGGKVTLSCHQTNNHDYMYWYRQDTGHGLRLIHYSYVADSTEKGDIPDGYKASRPSQENFSLILELASLSQTAVYFCASSIRGTGQLYFGEGSKLTVL.

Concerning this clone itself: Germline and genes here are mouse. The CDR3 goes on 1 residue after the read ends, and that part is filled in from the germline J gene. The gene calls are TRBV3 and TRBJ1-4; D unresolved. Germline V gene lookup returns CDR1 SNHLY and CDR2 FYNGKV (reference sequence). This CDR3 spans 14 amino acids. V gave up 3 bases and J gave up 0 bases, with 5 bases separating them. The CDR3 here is CASSFQISNERLFF. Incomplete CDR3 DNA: TGTGCCAGCAGCTTTCAGATTTCCAACGAAAGATTATTT.

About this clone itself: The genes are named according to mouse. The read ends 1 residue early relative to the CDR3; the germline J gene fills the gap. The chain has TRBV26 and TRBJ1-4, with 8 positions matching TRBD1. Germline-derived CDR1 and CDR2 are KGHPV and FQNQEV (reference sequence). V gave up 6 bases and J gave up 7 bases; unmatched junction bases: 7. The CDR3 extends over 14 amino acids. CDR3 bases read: TGTGCCAGCAGCCCCGGGACAGGTCCCGAAAGATTATTT. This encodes CASSPGTGPERLF. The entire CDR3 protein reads CASSPGTGPERLFF.

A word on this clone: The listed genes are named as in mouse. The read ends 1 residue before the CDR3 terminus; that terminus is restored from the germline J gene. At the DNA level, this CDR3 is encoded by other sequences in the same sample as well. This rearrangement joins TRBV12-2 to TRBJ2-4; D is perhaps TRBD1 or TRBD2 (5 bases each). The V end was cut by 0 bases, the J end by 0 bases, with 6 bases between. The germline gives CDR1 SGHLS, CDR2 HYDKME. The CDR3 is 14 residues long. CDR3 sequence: CASSLGGSQNTLYF. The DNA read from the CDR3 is TGTGCCAGCTCTCTCGGGGGTAGTCAAAACACCTTGTAC.

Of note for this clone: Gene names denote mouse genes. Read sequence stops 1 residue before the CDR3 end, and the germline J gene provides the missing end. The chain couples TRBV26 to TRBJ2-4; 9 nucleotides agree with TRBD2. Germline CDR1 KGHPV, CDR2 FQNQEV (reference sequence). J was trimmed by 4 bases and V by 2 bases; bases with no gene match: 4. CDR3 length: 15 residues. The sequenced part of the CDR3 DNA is TGTGCCAGCAGTCTGAACCTGGGGGGGAAAAACACCTTGTAC. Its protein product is CASSLNLGGKNTLY. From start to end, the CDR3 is CASSLNLGGKNTLYF.